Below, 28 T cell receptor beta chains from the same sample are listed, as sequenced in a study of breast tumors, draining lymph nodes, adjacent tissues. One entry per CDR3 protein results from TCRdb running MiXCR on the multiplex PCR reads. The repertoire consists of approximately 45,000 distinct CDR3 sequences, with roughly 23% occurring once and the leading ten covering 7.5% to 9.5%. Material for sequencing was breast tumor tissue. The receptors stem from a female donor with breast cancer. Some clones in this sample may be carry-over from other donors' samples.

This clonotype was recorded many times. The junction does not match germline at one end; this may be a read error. This CDR3 is CASSIAGGQETQYF. Here the CDR3 DNA reads TGTGCCAGCAGCATAGCGGGGGGCCAAGAGACCCAGTACTTC. The chain links TRBV7-9 to TRBJ2-5; 10 bases fit TRBD2. CDR1 SEHNR and CDR2 FQNEAQ come from the germline V gene (reference sequence). This CDR3 is built from 14 residues.

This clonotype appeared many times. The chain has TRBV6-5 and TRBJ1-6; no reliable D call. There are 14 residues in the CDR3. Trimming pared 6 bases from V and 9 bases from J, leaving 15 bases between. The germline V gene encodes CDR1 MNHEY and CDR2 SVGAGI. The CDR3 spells CASSLRTVSSPLHF. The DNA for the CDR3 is TGTGCCAGCAGCCTACGGACGGTTAGTTCACCCCTCCACTTT.

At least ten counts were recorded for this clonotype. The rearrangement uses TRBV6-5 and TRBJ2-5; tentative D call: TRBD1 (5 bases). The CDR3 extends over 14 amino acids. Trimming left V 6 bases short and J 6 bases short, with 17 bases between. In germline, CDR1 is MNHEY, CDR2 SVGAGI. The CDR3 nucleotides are TGTGCCAGCAGGGAAGGCGGCAGGGCAAAGACCCAGTACTTC. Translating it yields CASREGGRAKTQYF.

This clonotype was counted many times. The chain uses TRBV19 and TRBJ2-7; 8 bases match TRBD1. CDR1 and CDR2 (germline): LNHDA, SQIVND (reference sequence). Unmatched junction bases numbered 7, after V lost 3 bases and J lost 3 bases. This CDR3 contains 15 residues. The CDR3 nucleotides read TGTGCCAGTAGTATGGGGCAGGGGGCGTTCTACGAGCAGTACTTC. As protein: CASSMGQGAFYEQYF.

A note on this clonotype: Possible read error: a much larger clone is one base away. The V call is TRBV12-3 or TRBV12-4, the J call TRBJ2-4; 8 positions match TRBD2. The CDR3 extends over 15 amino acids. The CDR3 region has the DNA TGTGCCCGCAGCCCGGGAGGGGACCCCTCCAACATTCAGTACTTC. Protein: CARSPGGDPSNIQYF.

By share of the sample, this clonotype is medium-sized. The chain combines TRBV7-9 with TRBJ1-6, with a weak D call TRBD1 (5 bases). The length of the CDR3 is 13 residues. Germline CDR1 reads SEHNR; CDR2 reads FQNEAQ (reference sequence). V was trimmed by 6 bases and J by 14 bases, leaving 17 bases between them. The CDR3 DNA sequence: TGTGCCAGCAGACGGGCAGGGAAGGATACCCTCCACTTT. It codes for CASRRAGKDTLHF. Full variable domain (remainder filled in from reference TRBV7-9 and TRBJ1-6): DTGVSQNPRHKITKRGQNVTFRCDPISEHNRLYWYRQTLGQGPEFLTYFQNEAQLEKSRLLSDRFSAERPKGSFSTLEIQRTEQGDSAMYLCASRRAGKDTLHFGNGTRLTVT.

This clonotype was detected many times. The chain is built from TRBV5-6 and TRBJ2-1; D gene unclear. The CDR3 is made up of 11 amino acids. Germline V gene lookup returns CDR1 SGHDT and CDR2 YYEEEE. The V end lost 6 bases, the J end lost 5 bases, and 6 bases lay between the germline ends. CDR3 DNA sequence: TGTGCCAGCATGCAACACAATGAGCAGTTCTTC. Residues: CASMQHNEQFF. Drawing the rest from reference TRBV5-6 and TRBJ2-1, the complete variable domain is DAGVTQSPTHLIKTRGQQVTLRCSPKSGHDTVSWYQQALGQGPQFIFQYYEEEERQRGNFPDRFSGHQFPNYSSELNVNALLLGDSALYLCASMQHNEQFFGPGTRLTVL.

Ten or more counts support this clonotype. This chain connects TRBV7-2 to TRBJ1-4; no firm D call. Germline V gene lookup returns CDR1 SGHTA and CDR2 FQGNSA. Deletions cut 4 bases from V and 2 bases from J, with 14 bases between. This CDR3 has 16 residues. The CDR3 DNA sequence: TGTGCCAGCAGCTCCCGATCGGGTATGACTAATGAAAAACTGTTTTTT. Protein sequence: CASSSRSGMTNEKLFF.

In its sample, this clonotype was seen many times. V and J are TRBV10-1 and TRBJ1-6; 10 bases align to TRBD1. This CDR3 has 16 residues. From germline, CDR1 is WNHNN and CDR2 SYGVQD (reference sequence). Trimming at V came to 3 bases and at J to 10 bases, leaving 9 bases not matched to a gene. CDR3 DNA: TGCGCCAGCAGTGATGGGGACAGGGGAATGGAGTCACCCCTCCACTTT. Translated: CASSDGDRGMESPLHF.

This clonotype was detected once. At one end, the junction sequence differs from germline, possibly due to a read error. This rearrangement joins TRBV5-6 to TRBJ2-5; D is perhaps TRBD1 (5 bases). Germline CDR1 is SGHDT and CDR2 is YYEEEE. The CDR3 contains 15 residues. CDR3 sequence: CASSSRVGYQETQSF. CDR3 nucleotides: TGTGCCAGCAGTTCCAGGGTAGGGTATCAAGAGACCCAGTCCTTC.

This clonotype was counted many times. The DNA for the CDR3 is TGTGCCAGCAGTGCCGAGGGTCTAGCCTATAGCAATCAGCCCCAGCATTTT. Amino acid sequence: CASSAEGLAYSNQPQHF. This rearrangement joins TRBV6-1 to TRBJ1-5, with D unresolved. The germline V gene has CDR1 MNHNS and CDR2 SASEGT. This CDR3 is built from 17 residues. V was clipped by 4 bases and J by 0 bases, with 16 bases between them.

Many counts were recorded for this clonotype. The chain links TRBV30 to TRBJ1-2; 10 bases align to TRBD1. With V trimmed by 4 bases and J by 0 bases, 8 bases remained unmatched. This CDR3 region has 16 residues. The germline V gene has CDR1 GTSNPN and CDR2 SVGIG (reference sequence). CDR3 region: CAWIPQGQGTNYGYTF. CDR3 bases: TGTGCCTGGATACCCCAGGGACAGGGGACTAACTATGGCTACACCTTC.

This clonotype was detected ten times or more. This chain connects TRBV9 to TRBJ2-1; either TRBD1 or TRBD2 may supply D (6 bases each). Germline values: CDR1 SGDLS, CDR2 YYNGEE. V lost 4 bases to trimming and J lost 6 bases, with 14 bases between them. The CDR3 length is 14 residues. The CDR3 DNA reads TGTGCCAGCAGCCCCTCCGGGGGCGTCAATGAGCAGTTCTTC. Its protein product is CASSPSGGVNEQFF.

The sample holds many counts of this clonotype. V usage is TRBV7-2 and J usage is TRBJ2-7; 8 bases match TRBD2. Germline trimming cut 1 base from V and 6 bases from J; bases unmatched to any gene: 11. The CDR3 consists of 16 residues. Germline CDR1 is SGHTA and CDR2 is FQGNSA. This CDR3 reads CASSLVRSGSGGEQYF. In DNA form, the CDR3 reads TGTGCCAGCAGCTTAGTAAGGAGCGGGAGCGGTGGCGAGCAGTACTTC.

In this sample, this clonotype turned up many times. The CDR3 reads CASIYRTSGSPDTQYF. CDR3 DNA: TGTGCCAGCATCTATCGGACTAGCGGGAGCCCAGATACGCAGTATTTT. The rearrangement links TRBV2 to TRBJ2-3; TRBD2 matches at 13 bases. V was pared by 7 bases and J by 4 bases, with 8 bases of the junction left unmatched. Germline V gene sequence: CDR1 SNHLY, CDR2 FYNNEI. The CDR3 is 16 residues long.

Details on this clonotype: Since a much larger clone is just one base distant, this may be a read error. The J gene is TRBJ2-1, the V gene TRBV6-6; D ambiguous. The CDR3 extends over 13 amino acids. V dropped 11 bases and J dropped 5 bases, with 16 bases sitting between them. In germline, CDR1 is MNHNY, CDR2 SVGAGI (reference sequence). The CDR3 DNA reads TGTGCCGGCCGCTTTGTGGCAGACAATGAGCAGTTCTTC. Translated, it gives CAGRFVADNEQFF.

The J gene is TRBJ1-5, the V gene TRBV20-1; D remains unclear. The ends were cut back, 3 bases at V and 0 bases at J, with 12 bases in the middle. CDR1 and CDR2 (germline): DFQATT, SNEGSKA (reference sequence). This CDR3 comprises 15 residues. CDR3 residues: CSASVGTYSNQPQHF. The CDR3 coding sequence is TGCAGTGCTAGCGTAGGAACCTATAGCAATCAGCCCCAGCATTTT.

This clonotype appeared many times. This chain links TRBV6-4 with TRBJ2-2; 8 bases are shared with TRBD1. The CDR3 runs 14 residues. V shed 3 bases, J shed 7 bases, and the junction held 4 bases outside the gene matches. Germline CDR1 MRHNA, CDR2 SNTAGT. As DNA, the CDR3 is TGTGCCAGCAGTGATCAGGGGGCTGGCGGGGAGCTGTTTTTT. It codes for CASSDQGAGGELFF.

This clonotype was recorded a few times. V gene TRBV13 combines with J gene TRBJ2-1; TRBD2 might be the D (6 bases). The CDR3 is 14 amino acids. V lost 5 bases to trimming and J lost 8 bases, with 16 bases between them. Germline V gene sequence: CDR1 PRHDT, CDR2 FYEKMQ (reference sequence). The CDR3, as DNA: TGTGCCAGCAGCCGGAAGGGACTTTCCCATGAGCAGTTCTTC. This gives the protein CASSRKGLSHEQFF.

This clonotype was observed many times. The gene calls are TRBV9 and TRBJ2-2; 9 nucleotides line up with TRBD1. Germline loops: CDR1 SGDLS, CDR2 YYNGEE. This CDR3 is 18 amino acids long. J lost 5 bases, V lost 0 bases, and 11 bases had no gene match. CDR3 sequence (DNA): TGTGCCAGCAGCGTAGATCTCAACAGGGGGCCTGGGACCGGGGAGCTGTTTTTT. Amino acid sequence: CASSVDLNRGPGTGELFF. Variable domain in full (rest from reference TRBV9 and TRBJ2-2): DSGVTQTPKHLITATGQRVTLRCSPRSGDLSVYWYQQSLDQGLQFLIQYYNGEERAKGNILERFSAQQFPDLHSELNLSSLELGDSALYFCASSVDLNRGPGTGELFFGEGSRLTVL.

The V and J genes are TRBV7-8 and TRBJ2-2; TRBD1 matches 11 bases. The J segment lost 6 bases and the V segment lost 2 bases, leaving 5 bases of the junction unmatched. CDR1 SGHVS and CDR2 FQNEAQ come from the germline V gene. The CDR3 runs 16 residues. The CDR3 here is CASSLRDRGSPGELFF. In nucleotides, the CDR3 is TGTGCCAGCAGCTTAAGGGACAGGGGGAGCCCCGGGGAGCTGTTTTTT.

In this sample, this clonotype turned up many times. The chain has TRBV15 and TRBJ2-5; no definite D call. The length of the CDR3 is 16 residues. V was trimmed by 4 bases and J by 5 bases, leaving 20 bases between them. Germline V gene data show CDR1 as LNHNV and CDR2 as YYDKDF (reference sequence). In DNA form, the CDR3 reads TGTGCCACCAGCACCCACCCCACATCCTCCGGGGAGACCCAGTACTTC. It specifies CATSTHPTSSGETQYF.

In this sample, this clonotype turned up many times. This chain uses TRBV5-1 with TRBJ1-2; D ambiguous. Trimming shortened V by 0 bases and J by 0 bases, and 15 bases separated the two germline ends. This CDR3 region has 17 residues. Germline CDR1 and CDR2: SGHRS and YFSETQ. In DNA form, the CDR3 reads TGCGCCAGCAGCTTGGTGGGCGGATCGCAAGCTAACTATGGCTACACCTTC. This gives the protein CASSLVGGSQANYGYTF.

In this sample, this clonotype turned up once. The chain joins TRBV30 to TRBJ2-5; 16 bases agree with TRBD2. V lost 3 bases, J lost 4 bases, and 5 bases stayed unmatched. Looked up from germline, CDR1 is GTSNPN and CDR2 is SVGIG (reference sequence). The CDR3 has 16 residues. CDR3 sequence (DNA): TGTGCCTGGAGGGGGGGACTAGCGGGAGGGTTAGAGACCCAGTACTTC. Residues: CAWRGGLAGGLETQYF. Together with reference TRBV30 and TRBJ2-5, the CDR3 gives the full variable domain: SQTIHQWPATLVQPVGSPLSLECTVEGTSNPNLYWYRQAAGRGLQLLFYSVGIGQISSEVPQNLSASRPQDRQFILSSKKLLLSDSGFYLCAWRGGLAGGLETQYFGPGTRLLVL.

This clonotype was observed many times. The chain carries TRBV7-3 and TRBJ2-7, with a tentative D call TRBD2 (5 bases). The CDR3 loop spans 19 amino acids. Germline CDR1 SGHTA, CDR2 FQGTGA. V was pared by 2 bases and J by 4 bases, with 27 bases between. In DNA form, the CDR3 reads TGTGCCAGCAGCTTAGGGAGTCAGCCTTCCGGGCCGCACGGATACGAGCAGTACTTC. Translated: CASSLGSQPSGPHGYEQYF.

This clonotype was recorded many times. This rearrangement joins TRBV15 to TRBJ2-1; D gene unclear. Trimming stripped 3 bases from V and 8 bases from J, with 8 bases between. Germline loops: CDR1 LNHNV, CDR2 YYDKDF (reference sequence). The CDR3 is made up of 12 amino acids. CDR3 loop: CATSRQHYEQFF. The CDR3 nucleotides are TGTGCCACCAGCAGGCAGCATTATGAGCAGTTCTTC.

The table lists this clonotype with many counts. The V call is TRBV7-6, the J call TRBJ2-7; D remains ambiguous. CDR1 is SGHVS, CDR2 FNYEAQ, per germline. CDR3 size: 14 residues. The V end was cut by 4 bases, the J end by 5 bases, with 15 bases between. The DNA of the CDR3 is TGTGCCAGCAGCTCTCCGGTGGACCGAGACGAGCAGTACTTC. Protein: CASSSPVDRDEQYF. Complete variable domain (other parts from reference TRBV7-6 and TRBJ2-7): GAGVSQSPRYKVTKRGQDVALRCDPISGHVSLYWYRQALGQGPEFLTYFNYEAQQDKSGLPNDRFSAERPEGSISTLTIQRTEQRDSAMYRCASSSPVDRDEQYFGPGTRLTVT.

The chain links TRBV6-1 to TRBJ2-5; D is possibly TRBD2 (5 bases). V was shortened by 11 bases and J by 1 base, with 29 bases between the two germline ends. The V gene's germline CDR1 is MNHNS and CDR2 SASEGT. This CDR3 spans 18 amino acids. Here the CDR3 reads CAGASPGSKRYGQETQYF. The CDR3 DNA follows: TGTGCCGGTGCTTCGCCGGGGTCTAAGAGGTACGGCCAAGAGACCCAGTACTTC.